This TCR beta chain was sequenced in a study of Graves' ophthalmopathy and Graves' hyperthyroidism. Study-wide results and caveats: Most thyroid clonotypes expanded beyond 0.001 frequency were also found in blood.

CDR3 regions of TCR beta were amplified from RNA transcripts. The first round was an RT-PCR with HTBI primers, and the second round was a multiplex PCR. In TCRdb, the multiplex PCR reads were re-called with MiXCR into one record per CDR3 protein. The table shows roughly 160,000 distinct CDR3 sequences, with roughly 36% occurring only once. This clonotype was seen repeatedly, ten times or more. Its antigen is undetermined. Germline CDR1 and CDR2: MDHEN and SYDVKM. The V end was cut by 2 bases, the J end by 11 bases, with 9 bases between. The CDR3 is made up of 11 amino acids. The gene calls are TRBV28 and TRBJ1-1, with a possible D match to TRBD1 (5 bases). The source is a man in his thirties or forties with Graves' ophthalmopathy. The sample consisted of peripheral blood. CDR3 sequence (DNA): TGTGCCAGCAGTTTAGGTGGGGCGGCTTTCTTT. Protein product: CASSLGGAAFF.